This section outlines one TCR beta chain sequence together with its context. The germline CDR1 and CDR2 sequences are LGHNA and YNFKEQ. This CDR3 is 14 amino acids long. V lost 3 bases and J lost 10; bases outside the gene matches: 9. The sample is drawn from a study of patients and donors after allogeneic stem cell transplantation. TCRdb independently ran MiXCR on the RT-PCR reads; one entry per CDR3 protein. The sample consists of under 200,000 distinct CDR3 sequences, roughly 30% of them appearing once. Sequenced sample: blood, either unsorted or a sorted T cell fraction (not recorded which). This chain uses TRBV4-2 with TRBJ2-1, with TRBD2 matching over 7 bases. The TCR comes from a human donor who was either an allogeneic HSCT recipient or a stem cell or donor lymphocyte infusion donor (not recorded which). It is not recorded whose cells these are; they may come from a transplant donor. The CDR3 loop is CASSQDGGGEEQFF. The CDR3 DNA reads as TGTGCCAGCAGCCAGGACGGGGGAGGGGAGGAGCAGTTCTTC.